These T cell receptor beta chains were read from a single sample in a study of blood T cell repertoires in COVID-19. TCRdb's copy holds only in-frame clones and misses some; the assay was immunoSEQ multiplex PCR. The sample has some 370,000 clones, roughly 90% seen once. The specimen sequenced was peripheral blood. Receptors originate from a man aged 18 to 30 with active or convalescent COVID-19. CDR3s include the opening cysteine and the closing phenylalanine or tryptophan. D genes are given only for firm matches. Size values are once, few and many counts, or a class for expanded clones, and some rows have none.

clone size: few; D gene: TRBD1; CDR3 length: 14; V gene: TRBV19; J gene: TRBJ1-6; CDR3 DNA: TGTGCCAGTAGTATAGGGGACAGGTTATCACCCCTCCACTTT; CDR3 protein: CASSIGDRLSPLHF
clone size: .; D gene: TRBD1; CDR3 length: 17; V gene: TRBV5-6; J gene: TRBJ2-7; CDR3 DNA: TGTGCCAGCAGCTTGGTCTCAGGGGGACAGGGAACCTACGAGCAGTACTTC; CDR3 protein: CASSLVSGGQGTYEQYF
clone size: .; D gene: .; CDR3 length: 15; V gene: TRBV5-6; J gene: TRBJ2-3; CDR3 DNA: TGTGCCAGCACCCCGGGACTGGAAAGGGCAGATACGCAGTATTTT; CDR3 protein: CASTPGLERADTQYF
clone size: once; D gene: .; CDR3 length: 13; V gene: TRBV11-1; J gene: TRBJ2-7; CDR3 DNA: TGTGCCAGCAGCTTAGAGAGCTCCTACGAGCAGTACTTC; CDR3 protein: CASSLESSYEQYF
clone size: .; D gene: TRBD2; CDR3 length: 17; V gene: TRBV7-3; J gene: TRBJ2-1; CDR3 DNA: TGTGCCAGCAGCTTCACGGGACTAGCGGGAGGGGTAAATGAGCAGTTCTTC; CDR3 protein: CASSFTGLAGGVNEQFF
clone size: .; D gene: TRBD1; CDR3 length: 15; V gene: TRBV24-1; J gene: TRBJ2-7; CDR3 DNA: TGTGCCACCAGTGACACCGGACAGGGATCCTACGAGCAGTACTTC; CDR3 protein: CATSDTGQGSYEQYF
clone size: .; D gene: .; CDR3 length: 14; V gene: TRBV7-9; J gene: TRBJ1-4; CDR3 DNA: TGTGCCAGCAGCTACCCGGGACAAGGAGAAAAACTGTTTTTT; CDR3 protein: CASSYPGQGEKLFF
clone size: .; D gene: TRBD2; CDR3 length: 16; V gene: TRBV9; J gene: TRBJ2-7; CDR3 DNA: TGTGCCAGCAGCGTAGATTCTGGACTAGCTACCTACGAGCAGTACTTC; CDR3 protein: CASSVDSGLATYEQYF
clone size: .; D gene: .; CDR3 length: 16; V gene: TRBV12-5; J gene: TRBJ1-1; CDR3 DNA: TGTGCTAGTGGTTTGGTTCCTTCGGGGGGCCCCACTGAAGCTTTCTTT; CDR3 protein: CASGLVPSGGPTEAFF
clone size: once; D gene: .; CDR3 length: 13; V gene: TRBV9; J gene: TRBJ2-7; CDR3 DNA: TGTGCCAGCAGCGCCGGACTGAGCCTCGAGCAGTACTTC; CDR3 protein: CASSAGLSLEQYF
clone size: .; D gene: .; CDR3 length: 15; V gene: TRBV4-1; J gene: TRBJ1-6; CDR3 DNA: TGCGCCAGCAGCCAAGGGGCCAGGGTGGATTCACCCCTCCACTTT; CDR3 protein: CASSQGARVDSPLHF
clone size: .; D gene: .; CDR3 length: 15; V gene: TRBV9; J gene: TRBJ2-5; CDR3 DNA: TGTGCCAGCAGCGTAAGTCCAGGCAGCCAAGAGACCCAGTACTTC; CDR3 protein: CASSVSPGSQETQYF
clone size: .; D gene: TRBD2; CDR3 length: 20; V gene: TRBV28; J gene: TRBJ2-2; CDR3 DNA: TGTGCCAGCAGGGGACCGGAACCGACTAGCGGGGGGTTAAACACCGGGGAGCTGTTTTTT; CDR3 protein: CASRGPEPTSGGLNTGELFF
clone size: .; D gene: TRBD2; CDR3 length: 14; V gene: TRBV4-3; J gene: TRBJ2-2; CDR3 DNA: TGCGCCAGCAGCTGGACTAGACTCACCGGGGAGCTGTTTTTT; CDR3 protein: CASSWTRLTGELFF
clone size: .; D gene: .; CDR3 length: 14; V gene: TRBV11-2; J gene: TRBJ2-7; CDR3 DNA: TGTGCCAGCAGCTTCTTATATCCCTCCTACGAGCAGTACTTC; CDR3 protein: CASSFLYPSYEQYF
clone size: .; D gene: .; CDR3 length: 13; V gene: TRBV7-9; J gene: TRBJ1-2; CDR3 DNA: TGTGCCAGCAGCCGGACAGATCCGTATGGCTACACCTTC; CDR3 protein: CASSRTDPYGYTF
clone size: .; D gene: TRBD1; CDR3 length: 14; V gene: TRBV6-2/TRBV6-3; J gene: TRBJ1-2; CDR3 DNA: TGTGCCAGCAGTTACCCCCGGGACAGGGAAGGCTACACCTTC; CDR3 protein: CASSYPRDREGYTF
clone size: few; D gene: .; CDR3 length: 15; V gene: TRBV5-1; J gene: TRBJ1-1; CDR3 DNA: TGCGCCAGCATGGAAGGGTTGGGGCACTTGACTGAAGCTTTCTTT; CDR3 protein: CASMEGLGHLTEAFF
clone size: .; D gene: TRBD1; CDR3 length: 14; V gene: TRBV7-2; J gene: TRBJ2-3; CDR3 DNA: TGTGCCAGCAGCCCACAGACAGGGGCAGATACGCAGTATTTT; CDR3 protein: CASSPQTGADTQYF
clone size: few; D gene: TRBD1; CDR3 length: 14; V gene: TRBV6-5; J gene: TRBJ1-4; CDR3 DNA: TGTGCCAGCAGTTTGTCAGGGGGCGGCGAAAAACTGTTTTTT; CDR3 protein: CASSLSGGGEKLFF
clone size: .; D gene: TRBD2; CDR3 length: 17; V gene: TRBV5-1; J gene: TRBJ2-7; CDR3 DNA: TGCGCCAGCAGCTTGGGTGGACTAGCGGGAGCCTCAAGGGAGCAGTACTTC; CDR3 protein: CASSLGGLAGASREQYF
clone size: .; D gene: .; CDR3 length: 15; V gene: TRBV18; J gene: TRBJ2-7; CDR3 DNA: TGTGCCAGCTCACCACCTAGCGCCAGCTCCTACGAGCAGTACTTC; CDR3 protein: CASSPPSASSYEQYF
clone size: .; D gene: .; CDR3 length: 13; V gene: TRBV9; J gene: TRBJ1-2; CDR3 DNA: TGTGCCAGCAGCGGCGGGGGGTACGGAGGCTACACCTTC; CDR3 protein: CASSGGGYGGYTF
clone size: .; D gene: .; CDR3 length: 15; V gene: TRBV28; J gene: TRBJ2-2; CDR3 DNA: TGTGCCAGCAGTTTTTGGCAGGGGCGCCGTACGGAGCTGTTTTTT; CDR3 protein: CASSFWQGRRTELFF
clone size: .; D gene: .; CDR3 length: 13; V gene: TRBV19; J gene: TRBJ2-5; CDR3 DNA: TGTGCCAGTAGTATGGTCAGGGGAGAGACCCAGTACTTC; CDR3 protein: CASSMVRGETQYF
clone size: .; D gene: TRBD2; CDR3 length: 17; V gene: TRBV6-2/TRBV6-3; J gene: TRBJ2-3; CDR3 DNA: TGTGCCAGCAGTTACTCCTACCTAGCGGGAGTATCAGATACGCAGTATTTT; CDR3 protein: CASSYSYLAGVSDTQYF
clone size: .; D gene: .; CDR3 length: 13; V gene: TRBV24-1; J gene: TRBJ2-2; CDR3 DNA: TGTGCCGCACGCCAGGGTCGAGCCGGGGAGCTGTTTTTT; CDR3 protein: CAARQGRAGELFF
clone size: .; D gene: .; CDR3 length: 15; V gene: TRBV27; J gene: TRBJ2-7; CDR3 DNA: TGTGCCAGCAGTTTTTCCAGGGGTTTCTCCTACGAGCAGTACTTC; CDR3 protein: CASSFSRGFSYEQYF
clone size: .; D gene: .; CDR3 length: 14; V gene: TRBV20-1; J gene: TRBJ2-1; CDR3 DNA: TGCAGTGCTAGTGGGGCGGGAATTCACAATGAGCAGTTCTTC; CDR3 protein: CSASGAGIHNEQFF
clone size: .; D gene: .; CDR3 length: 13; V gene: TRBV7-9; J gene: TRBJ2-7; CDR3 DNA: TGTGCCAGCAGCTCCACGGTCTCCTACGAGCAGTACTTC; CDR3 protein: CASSSTVSYEQYF
clone size: .; D gene: .; CDR3 length: 12; V gene: TRBV5-6; J gene: TRBJ2-1; CDR3 DNA: TGTGCCAGCAGCTTGGAGCCGGGTGAGCAGTTCTTC; CDR3 protein: CASSLEPGEQFF
clone size: .; D gene: .; CDR3 length: 13; V gene: TRBV19; J gene: TRBJ1-1; CDR3 DNA: TGTGCCACCCGGCTACAGGGGAACACTGAAGCTTTCTTT; CDR3 protein: CATRLQGNTEAFF
clone size: few; D gene: TRBD1; CDR3 length: 15; V gene: TRBV27; J gene: TRBJ1-2; CDR3 DNA: TGTGCCAGCAGTTTATCGCGGGACAGGGTAAATGGCTACACCTTC; CDR3 protein: CASSLSRDRVNGYTF
clone size: .; D gene: .; CDR3 length: 12; V gene: TRBV9; J gene: TRBJ1-2; CDR3 DNA: TGTGCCAGCAGCGTAGGAGGACTTGGCTACACCTTC; CDR3 protein: CASSVGGLGYTF
clone size: .; D gene: TRBD2; CDR3 length: 17; V gene: TRBV7-2; J gene: TRBJ2-3; CDR3 DNA: TGTGCCAGCAGCTTAGTGCTTTCTAGCGGGAGTACAGATACGCAGTATTTT; CDR3 protein: CASSLVLSSGSTDTQYF
clone size: .; D gene: .; CDR3 length: 16; V gene: TRBV4-3; J gene: TRBJ1-4; CDR3 DNA: TGCGCCAGCAGCCCTGTGGGGCAGACAACTAATGAAAAACTGTTTTTT; CDR3 protein: CASSPVGQTTNEKLFF
clone size: .; D gene: TRBD1; CDR3 length: 15; V gene: TRBV7-9; J gene: TRBJ2-7; CDR3 DNA: TGTGCCAGCAGCTTCGGGACAGGGGGCTTCTACGAGCAGTACTTC; CDR3 protein: CASSFGTGGFYEQYF
clone size: .; D gene: TRBD1; CDR3 length: 15; V gene: TRBV3-1/TRBV3-2; J gene: TRBJ1-2; CDR3 DNA: TGTGCCAGCAGCCAGGCGGACAGGGGGATAAAGGGCTACACCTTC; CDR3 protein: CASSQADRGIKGYTF
clone size: .; D gene: TRBD1; CDR3 length: 16; V gene: TRBV5-1; J gene: TRBJ2-3; CDR3 DNA: TGCGCCAGCAGCCCTCCAGGGGGCGCGGGCACAGATACGCAGTATTTT; CDR3 protein: CASSPPGGAGTDTQYF
clone size: .; D gene: .; CDR3 length: 15; V gene: TRBV7-8; J gene: TRBJ1-6; CDR3 DNA: TGTGCCAGCAGCTGGGGGGTGGGCCCTAATTCACCCCTCCACTTT; CDR3 protein: CASSWGVGPNSPLHF